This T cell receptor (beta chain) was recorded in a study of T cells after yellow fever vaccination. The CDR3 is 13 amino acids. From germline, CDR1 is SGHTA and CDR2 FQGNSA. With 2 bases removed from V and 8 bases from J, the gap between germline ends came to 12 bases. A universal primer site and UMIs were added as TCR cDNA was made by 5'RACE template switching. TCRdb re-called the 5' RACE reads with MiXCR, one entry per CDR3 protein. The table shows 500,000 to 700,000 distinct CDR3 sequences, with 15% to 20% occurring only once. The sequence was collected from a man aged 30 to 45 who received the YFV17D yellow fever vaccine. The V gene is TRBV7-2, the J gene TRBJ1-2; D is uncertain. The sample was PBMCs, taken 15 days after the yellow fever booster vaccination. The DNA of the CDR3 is TGTGCCAGCAGCTTATCAGAGTTCAACGGCTACACCTTC. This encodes CASSLSEFNGYTF.